The next 8 T cell receptor beta chains were all read from a single sample in a study of cytomegalovirus exposure and HLA in healthy donors. PCR amplification relied on 60 Vbeta primers (plus 13 Jbeta primers). The protocol was immunoSEQ multiplex PCR, while the TCRdb copy is restricted to in-frame clones and leaves out a portion. The sample holds about 150,000 clones; less than 85% are singletons and the top ten take about 1.6%. The sequenced material came from PBMCs. Source of these receptors: a man aged 35 to 55 in good health and CMV-seronegative.

This clone has more than one count but fewer than ten. V is TRBV28 and J is TRBJ2-5; 7 bases agree with TRBD2. CDR1 MDHEN and CDR2 SYDVKM come from the germline V gene. V was pared by 4 bases and J by 9 bases, with 8 bases of the junction left unmatched. This CDR3 region has 13 residues. CDR3 nucleotides: TGTGCCAGCAGTTGGGGAGGGGCCGGGGCCCAGTACTTC. Translated, it gives CASSWGGAGAQYF. The full variable domain, in which reference TRBV28 and TRBJ2-5 provide the parts outside the CDR3, is DVKVTQSSRYLVKRTGEKVFLECVQDMDHENMFWYRQDPGLGLRLIYFSYDVKMKEKGDIPEGYSVSREKKERFSLILESASTNQTSMYLCASSWGGAGAQYFGPGTRLLVL.

The chain couples TRBV29-1 to TRBJ1-3; no clear D gene. The CDR3 covers 13 residues. The germline V and J ends were trimmed by 7 bases and 8 bases, with 18 bases remaining between them. Germline V gene sequence: CDR1 SQVTM, CDR2 ANQGSEA. The CDR3 loop is CSASPSTGDTIYF. The CDR3 nucleotides read TGCAGCGCTAGCCCTTCAACTGGGGACACCATATATTTT.

The CDR3 here is CASSFLNGSSGNEQFF. CDR3 nucleotides: TGCGCCAGCAGCTTTTTAAACGGGTCCTCGGGTAATGAGCAGTTCTTC. The chain links TRBV5-1 to TRBJ2-1; D not certain. This CDR3 region has 16 residues. V lost 2 bases and J 7 bases, leaving 19 bases between the germline ends. Germline CDR1 reads SGHRS; CDR2 reads YFSETQ.

This clone is a singleton in its sample. This sequence joins TRBV9 and TRBJ2-3; possibly TRBD1 for D (5 bases). The CDR3 is 14 amino acids. V lost 4 bases, J lost 2 bases, and 11 bases lay in between. The V gene's germline CDR1 is SGDLS and CDR2 YYNGEE. CDR3 sequence: CASSPADNTDTQYF. CDR3 in DNA: TGTGCCAGCAGCCCGGCGGACAACACAGATACGCAGTATTTT.

This clone was found once. CDR3 sequence reads: CASSPTGGAYEQYF. The CDR3 DNA reads TGCGCCAGCAGCCCGACAGGGGGCGCCTACGAGCAGTACTTC. The rearrangement uses TRBV5-1 and TRBJ2-7, with TRBD1 matching 10 bases. The J segment lost 2 bases and the V segment lost 4 bases, leaving 3 bases of the junction unmatched. Germline-derived CDR1 and CDR2 are SGHRS and YFSETQ. The CDR3 is 14 residues long.

Concerning this clone itself: The junction shows a germline mismatch at one end, possibly a read error. V usage is TRBV5-6 and J usage is TRBJ1-4; D gene unclear. This CDR3 has 12 amino acids. Germline V gives CDR1 SGHDT, CDR2 YYEEEE. The CDR3 DNA reads TGTACCAGCAGCCGCGTCGGTGAAAAACTGTTTTTT. Translation: CTSSRVGEKLFF.

The J gene is TRBJ1-1, the V gene TRBV7-9; D not certain. This CDR3 is built from 12 residues. Germline assignment: CDR1 SEHNR and CDR2 FQNEAQ (reference sequence). Trimming pared 4 bases from V and 8 bases from J, leaving 11 bases between. CDR3 sequence (DNA): TGTGCCAGCAGCTCCCTGCGGGGAGAAGCTTTCTTT. As protein: CASSSLRGEAFF.

V usage is TRBV9 and J usage is TRBJ2-7, with D perhaps TRBD2 (6 bases). V gave up 4 bases and J gave up 6 bases, with 23 bases separating them. Germline assignment: CDR1 SGDLS and CDR2 YYNGEE. The CDR3 is 16 residues long. In DNA form, the CDR3 reads TGTGCCAGCAGCCCGTGGACTACACCCGATGGGGGCGAGCAGTACTTC. It translates to CASSPWTTPDGGEQYF.